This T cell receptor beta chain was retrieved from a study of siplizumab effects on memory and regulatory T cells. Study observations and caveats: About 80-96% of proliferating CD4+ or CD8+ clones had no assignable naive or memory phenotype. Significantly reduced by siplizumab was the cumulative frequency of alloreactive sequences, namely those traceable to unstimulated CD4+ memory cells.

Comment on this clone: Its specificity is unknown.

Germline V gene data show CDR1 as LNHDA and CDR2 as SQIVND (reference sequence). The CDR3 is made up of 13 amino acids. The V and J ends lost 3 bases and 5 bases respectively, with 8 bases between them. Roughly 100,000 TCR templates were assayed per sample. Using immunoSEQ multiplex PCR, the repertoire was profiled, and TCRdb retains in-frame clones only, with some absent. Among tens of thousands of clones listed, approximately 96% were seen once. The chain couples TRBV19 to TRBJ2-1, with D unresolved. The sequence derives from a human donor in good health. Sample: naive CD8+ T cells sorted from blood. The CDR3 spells CASSIANDNEQFF. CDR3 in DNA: TGTGCCAGTAGTATCGCGAACGACAATGAGCAGTTCTTC.